Listed below are T cell receptor beta chains from one sample, sequenced in a study of shared clonotypes between healthy human individuals. Assay used: immunoSEQ multiplex PCR; TCRdb lists only in-frame clones, some missing. The sample holds some 87,000 clones, approximately 63% seen once. The sample comprised memory CD8+ T cells sorted from blood. Every receptor here comes from a man aged 25-40 years in good health. CDR3s include the opening cysteine and the closing phenylalanine or tryptophan. Each record gives: D gene, clone size, V gene, J gene, CDR3 DNA, CDR3 protein. D genes are given only for firm matches. The size field is filled for only some rows; it gives once, few, many or a size class.

-,-,TRBV15,TRBJ1-1,TGTGCCACCAGCAGAGATTTAAGTTACGCTGAAGCTTTCTTT,CATSRDLSYAEAFF
TRBD2,-,TRBV30,TRBJ2-1,TGTGCCTGGAGTGATTTGGCCGCGGGAGGGCCACGAGATGAGCAGTTCTTC,CAWSDLAAGGPRDEQFF
-,-,TRBV5-1,TRBJ2-3,TGCGCCAGCAGCCGACAAGATACGCAGTATTTT,CASSRQDTQYF
-,-,TRBV28,TRBJ2-7,TGTGCCAGCAGTTTATTTATAGGGTTGGACGAGCAGTACTTC,CASSLFIGLDEQYF
-,-,TRBV15,TRBJ2-1,TGTGCCACCAGCAGAGATACGAGCGGACACAATGAGCAGTTCTTC,CATSRDTSGHNEQFF
TRBD1,-,TRBV7-8,TRBJ1-2,TGTGCCAGCAGCTGGACAGGGGGGTATGGCTACACCTTC,CASSWTGGYGYTF
TRBD2,-,TRBV23-1,TRBJ2-7,TGCGCCAGCAGTCTAAGCGGGACTAGCGGCTCCTACGAGCAGTACTTC,CASSLSGTSGSYEQYF
TRBD1,-,TRBV14,TRBJ2-3,TGTGCCAGCAGCCGCTTATCAGGGGGCTTTGCAGATACGCAGTATTTT,CASSRLSGGFADTQYF
-,-,TRBV5-1,TRBJ1-5,TGCGCCAGCAGCTTGACAGGGAGGGATAGCAATCAGCCCCAGCATTTT,CASSLTGRDSNQPQHF
TRBD1,-,TRBV28,TRBJ1-2,TGTGCCAGCAGAGAGGGGGCGTTGGGCTACACCTTC,CASREGALGYTF
-,-,TRBV6-4,TRBJ2-1,TGTGCCAGCAGTGAGGCCCGGGACGGCAGCAATGAGCAGTTCTTC,CASSEARDGSNEQFF
TRBD2,few,TRBV27,TRBJ2-5,TGTGCCAGCGATCAGCGGGAGGATGAGACCCAGTACTTC,CASDQREDETQYF
-,-,TRBV6-1,TRBJ2-5,TGTGCCAGCAGTGAAATTAGGGGTGCTCCCCGGGAGACCCAGTACTTC,CASSEIRGAPRETQYF
-,-,TRBV2,TRBJ2-1,TGTGCCAGCAATGGGGCGGTACTGTCCCTTCCTGAGCAGTTCTTC,CASNGAVLSLPEQFF
-,-,TRBV6-5,TRBJ2-7,TGTGCCAGCAGTGCCGGGACGGGCTACGAGCAGTACTTC,CASSAGTGYEQYF
TRBD1,-,TRBV13,TRBJ2-3,TGTGCCAGCAGCTCCGACAGGGGGCCTGGGGATACGCAGTATTTT,CASSSDRGPGDTQYF
-,once,TRBV13,TRBJ2-1,TGTGCCAGCAGCCTCTTTTTGGAAAGGTACAATGAGCAGTTCTTC,CASSLFLERYNEQFF
-,-,TRBV11-2,TRBJ2-2,TGTGCCAGCAGCTTAGACAGGACGGAGGGCACCGGGGAGCTGTTTTTT,CASSLDRTEGTGELFF
-,-,TRBV5-4,TRBJ2-3,TGTGCCAGCAGCTGGAGACTGACCGGCACAGATACGCAGTATTTT,CASSWRLTGTDTQYF
-,many,TRBV15,TRBJ1-5,TGTGCCACCAGCAGAGAGAATCAGCCCCAGCATTTT,CATSRENQPQHF
TRBD2,-,TRBV5-1,TRBJ2-1,TGCGCCAGCAGCGCAACCGGGACTAGCGGGAACAATGAGCAGTTCTTC,CASSATGTSGNNEQFF
-,once,TRBV7-9,TRBJ2-3,TGTGCCAGCAGCCCGGACGGGGTCACAGATACGCAGTATTTT,CASSPDGVTDTQYF
-,-,TRBV5-6,TRBJ2-7,TGTGCCAGCAGCTGGGGAGATCCCTACGAGCAGTACTTC,CASSWGDPYEQYF
-,-,TRBV28,TRBJ2-7,TGTGCCAGCATTCCCACCGCATCCGCCTACGAGCAGTACTTC,CASIPTASAYEQYF
-,-,TRBV25-1,TRBJ1-2,TGTGCCAGCAGTGACAGACGGGGAACTGGCTACACCTTC,CASSDRRGTGYTF
-,few,TRBV4-2,TRBJ2-7,TGTGCCAGCAGCCAAGGAGTGGGTAGCTCCTACGAGCAGTACTTC,CASSQGVGSSYEQYF
-,-,TRBV19,TRBJ2-7,TGTGCCAGTAGTATGGGGGTCGAGCAGTACTTC,CASSMGVEQYF
-,-,TRBV27,TRBJ2-7,TGTGCCAGCAGTTTAGGGAGGGGGACAGGCCGCTCCTACGAGCAGTACTTC,CASSLGRGTGRSYEQYF
-,-,TRBV28,TRBJ1-5,TGTGCCAGCAGTTTCGCGTTTCAGCCCCAGCATTTT,CASSFAFQPQHF
-,-,TRBV18,TRBJ1-2,TGTGCCAGCTCATCCCCGACAGGCTCCTATGGCTACACCTTC,CASSSPTGSYGYTF
-,-,TRBV9,TRBJ2-7,TGTGCCAGCAGCGTAGAAACAGGCTACGAGCAGTACTTC,CASSVETGYEQYF
TRBD2,-,TRBV29-1,TRBJ2-3,TGCAGCGTTGAGGGCGGGAGGGGTGTAGATACGCAGTATTTT,CSVEGGRGVDTQYF
-,once,TRBV20-1,TRBJ2-3,TGCAGTGCTAGGGGTCAGTATTTT,CSARGQYF
-,-,TRBV27,TRBJ1-2,TGTGCCAGCAGTTTATTCGCGCATAACTATGGCTACACCTTC,CASSLFAHNYGYTF
TRBD2,-,TRBV7-4,TRBJ2-5,TGTGCCAGCAGCCCACCTGTCGAGGCGGGAGTTGCAGAGACCCAGTACTTC,CASSPPVEAGVAETQYF
-,-,TRBV21-1,TRBJ1-4,TGTGCTGTCACCCAAGCGCCAGGACCTAGGGGGCGAGAGAATGAAAAACTGTTTTTT,CAVTQAPGPRGRENEKLFF
TRBD1,-,TRBV28,TRBJ1-5,TGTGCCAGCAGTTTATTCCCCGGACAGGGCTTGGATCAGCCCCAGCATTTT,CASSLFPGQGLDQPQHF
-,-,TRBV2,TRBJ2-5,TGTGCCAGCAGAACTGTCACAGAGACCCAGTACTTC,CASRTVTETQYF
-,-,TRBV10-3,TRBJ2-5,TGTGCCATCAGTGAGTCGCAGGAAACACAAGAGACCCAGTACTTC,CAISESQETQETQYF
TRBD2,-,TRBV7-8,TRBJ2-2,TGTGCCAGCAGCCCTCAGGGACTAGCGGGGACCGGGGAGCTGTTTTTT,CASSPQGLAGTGELFF
-,-,TRBV2,TRBJ1-5,TGTGCCAGCAGCGACCGGGACAACAATCAGCCCCAGCATTTT,CASSDRDNNQPQHF